The 28 T cell receptor beta chains presented below share a single source sample, sequenced in a study of blood T cells in healthy people across ages. Then a second PCR, running about 6 to 12 cycles, was carried out with a sample-barcoded 5' primer and a J-beta primer mix. A single record per CDR3 protein comes from TCRdb applying MiXCR to the 5' RACE reads. The sample has more than 1 million distinct CDR3 sequences, 35% to 55% seen once; the top ten hold approximately 20%. Material: blood. The receptor source for this set is an older woman in good health.

The CDR3, as DNA: TGCAGCGTCACGGGACTAGCGGGAGATGGTGAGCAGTTCTTC. It yields the protein CSVTGLAGDGEQFF. The V gene is TRBV29-1, the J gene TRBJ2-1; 14 bases agree with TRBD2. Germline CDR1 and CDR2: SQVTM and ANQGSEA. The CDR3 runs to 14 residues. Trimming cost V 6 bases and J 9 bases; bases outside gene matches: 7.

The chain uses TRBV6-6 and TRBJ1-1, with a possible D match to TRBD1 (5 bases). The germline gives CDR1 MNHNY, CDR2 SVGAGI (reference sequence). V lost 2 bases and J lost 10, with 17 bases in between. The CDR3 sequence is 14 residues long. CDR3 DNA sequence: TGTGCCAGCAGTTACGCCTCGGGAGGGGAAGGAGCTTTCTTT. Protein product: CASSYASGGEGAFF.

This clonotype was seen more than once but under ten times. The rearrangement links TRBV5-1 to TRBJ2-1, with 12 nucleotides matching TRBD2. The CDR3 spans 19 residues. From germline, CDR1 is SGHRS and CDR2 YFSETQ. V shed 3 bases, J shed 7 bases, and the junction held 17 bases outside the gene matches. The CDR3 DNA is TGCGCCAGCAGCTGGGCATCCCCCACACTAGCGGGAGGAAGGAATGAGCAGTTCTTC. This gives the protein CASSWASPTLAGGRNEQFF. The full variable domain, with the rest looked up from reference TRBV5-1 and TRBJ2-1, is KAGVTQTPRYLIKTRGQQVTLSCSPISGHRSVSWYQQTPGQGLQFLFEYFSETQRNKGNFPGRFSGRQFSNSRSEMNVSTLELGDSALYLCASSWASPTLAGGRNEQFFGPGTRLTVL.

This clonotype was detected many times. The J gene is TRBJ2-7, the V gene TRBV29-1, with 12 bases lining up with TRBD2. The trim removed 4 bases at V and 3 bases at J, leaving 7 bases unmatched. The germline V gene encodes CDR1 SQVTM and CDR2 ANQGSEA. The CDR3 extends over 15 amino acids. For the CDR3, the DNA is TGCAGCGTTGGGGCTAGCGGGAGGGGAATCTACGAGCAGTACTTC. Protein sequence: CSVGASGRGIYEQYF.

V is TRBV20-1 and J is TRBJ2-4; D is uncertain. The V end lost 0 bases, the J end lost 6 bases, and 9 bases lay between the germline ends. This CDR3 has 13 amino acids. Per the germline V gene, CDR1 is DFQATT and CDR2 is SNEGSKA (reference sequence). In DNA form, the CDR3 reads TGCAGTGCTAGAGACTTTTCAGGAAACATTCAGTACTTC. The encoded protein is CSARDFSGNIQYF.

CDR3 coding DNA: TGTGCCAGCAGCTTAGTTCGGCTCGATCAAGAGACCCAGTACTTC. Amino acids: CASSLVRLDQETQYF. V gene TRBV11-2 combines with J gene TRBJ2-5, with D unresolved. The germline V and J ends were trimmed by 1 base and 2 bases, with 11 bases remaining between them. This CDR3 contains 15 residues. Germline CDR1 and CDR2: SGHAT and FQNNGV.

This sequence joins TRBV7-7 and TRBJ2-5; D not certain. The CDR3 covers 15 residues. Germline V gives CDR1 SSHAT, CDR2 FNYEAQ (reference sequence). Trimming stripped 1 base from V and 0 bases from J, with 9 bases between. The CDR3 spells CASSLDGRDQETQYF. CDR3 nucleotide sequence: TGTGCCAGCAGCTTAGATGGTAGAGACCAAGAGACCCAGTACTTC.

The chain employs TRBV6-5 and TRBJ1-2, with TRBD1 identical over 7 bases. Losses at the gene ends were 6 bases for V and 5 bases for J; bases not matched to a gene: 9. The CDR3 is made up of 14 amino acids. Germline CDR1 reads MNHEY; CDR2 reads SVGAGI. The DNA of the CDR3 is TGTGCCAGCAGCAACTACAGGGGCGGATATGGCTACACCTTC. Residues: CASSNYRGGYGYTF.

This clonotype has just a few counts. This rearrangement joins TRBV11-3 to TRBJ2-5; a possible D gene is TRBD1 (6 bases). Looked up from germline, CDR1 is SGHNT and CDR2 is YENEEA. The CDR3 has 17 amino acids. V lost 5 bases and J lost 5, with 24 bases in between. The CDR3 region is CASSPNRGSGGSETQYF. The CDR3 DNA reads TGTGCCAGCAGCCCGAATAGGGGGAGTGGAGGTTCGGAGACCCAGTACTTC.

The chain carries TRBV28 and TRBJ2-7, with D tentatively TRBD2 (6 bases). Germline V gene data show CDR1 as MDHEN and CDR2 as SYDVKM. The CDR3 runs 14 residues. The CDR3 reads CASIPGRRSYEQYF. The DNA for the CDR3 is TGTGCTTCCATTCCAGGGAGGAGGTCCTACGAGCAGTACTTC.

This clonotype was seen only a few times. This chain joins TRBV25-1 and TRBJ2-7; 9 bases agree with TRBD1. V lost 6 bases and J lost 1; bases outside the gene matches: 10. CDR3 size: 16 residues. Germline V lookup: CDR1 MGHDK, CDR2 SYGVNS. The CDR3 DNA is TGTGCCAGCAGACCCACAAAGACAGGGGGTTCCTACGAGCAGTACTTC. Its protein is CASRPTKTGGSYEQYF.

The rearrangement links TRBV6-5 to TRBJ1-6; TRBD1 is a possible D gene (5 bases). Germline values: CDR1 MNHEY, CDR2 SVGAGI. V lost 4 bases to trimming and J lost 9 bases, with 16 bases between them. The CDR3 runs to 15 residues. The CDR3 protein is CASSSGTGVGSPLHF. DNA for the CDR3: TGTGCCAGCAGTTCCGGGACGGGAGTAGGTTCACCCCTCCACTTT.

This clonotype was counted a few times. The chain recombines TRBV3-1 with TRBJ2-7, with 8 bases matching TRBD2. V lost 4 bases, J lost 3 bases, and 8 bases stayed unmatched. CDR1 is LGHDT, CDR2 YNNKEL, per germline (reference sequence). The CDR3 length is 15 residues. CDR3: CASSPRSSGVYEQYF. CDR3 nucleotide sequence: TGTGCCAGCAGCCCCCGTAGTAGCGGGGTCTACGAGCAGTACTTC.

The gene calls are TRBV12-3 or TRBV12-4 and TRBJ2-7; 7 bases line up with TRBD1. Losses at the gene ends were 6 bases for V and 2 bases for J; bases not matched to a gene: 7. The CDR3 is made up of 14 amino acids. The CDR3 DNA follows: TGTGCCAGCAGGTCCGGGACAGTAGCCTACGAGCAGTACTTC. It encodes CASRSGTVAYEQYF.

The table lists this clonotype with a few counts. The V and J genes are TRBV28 and TRBJ2-5; 9 bases agree with TRBD2. Looked up from germline, CDR1 is MDHEN and CDR2 is SYDVKM. The V segment lost 5 bases and the J segment 11 bases; nucleotides outside the gene matches: 12. This CDR3 is built from 14 residues. The DNA of the CDR3 is TGTGCCAGCAGTCCGTCCGGACTAGCGAATGAGCAGTACTTC. It is translated as CASSPSGLANEQYF. The whole variable domain, filled in from reference TRBV28 and TRBJ2-5, reads DVKVTQSSRYLVKRTGEKVFLECVQDMDHENMFWYRQDPGLGLRLIYFSYDVKMKEKGDIPEGYSVSREKKERFSLILESASTNQTSMYLCASSPSGLANEQYFGPGTRLLVL.

This clonotype was seen only a few times. The chain employs TRBV25-1 and TRBJ2-5, with a weak D call TRBD1 (8 bases). Gene TRBJ2-7 matches the end of the DNA better, so the J call may be wrong. Germline assignment: CDR1 MGHDK and CDR2 SYGVNS. The CDR3 consists of 15 residues. CDR3 in amino acids: CASPTHRGGSYEQYF. The CDR3 DNA follows: TGTGCCAGCCCGACCCACAGGGGGGGGTCCTACGAGCAGTACTTC.

This clonotype has a handful of counts. The gene calls are TRBV27 and TRBJ2-7; no definite D call. This CDR3 is 16 amino acids long. V was pared by 4 bases and J by 3 bases, with 19 bases between. The germline V gene has CDR1 MNHEY and CDR2 SMNVEV (reference sequence). In DNA form, the CDR3 reads TGTGCCAGCAGTTCCCCCGGCAGGCGCTCTTTCTACGAGCAGTACTTC. Its protein is CASSSPGRRSFYEQYF.

The V and J genes are TRBV3-1 and TRBJ2-2; the D gene could be TRBD1 or TRBD2 (6 bases each). The V end lost 1 base, the J end lost 9 bases, and 12 bases lay between the germline ends. The CDR3 is 14 residues long. Germline V lookup: CDR1 LGHDT, CDR2 YNNKEL (reference sequence). This chain's CDR3 is CASSQASRGRELFF. CDR3 sequence (DNA): TGTGCCAGCAGCCAAGCATCCCGGGGGCGGGAGCTGTTTTTT.

The chain is built from TRBV27 and TRBJ1-5; 10 bases are shared with TRBD1. Looked up from germline, CDR1 is MNHEY and CDR2 is SMNVEV (reference sequence). With V trimmed by 5 bases and J by 4 bases, 2 bases remained unmatched. The CDR3 loop spans 14 amino acids. Here the CDR3 reads CASSTDRGNQPQHF. The CDR3 DNA follows: TGTGCCAGCAGTACGGACAGGGGGAATCAGCCCCAGCATTTT.

A few counts support this clonotype. V gene TRBV20-1 combines with J gene TRBJ2-1, with 8 bases identical to TRBD1. With 7 bases clipped from V and 5 bases from J, the junction kept 7 bases outside the gene matches. In germline, CDR1 is DFQATT, CDR2 SNEGSKA (reference sequence). The CDR3 length is 13 residues. The CDR3 sequence is CSGDATGDNEQFF. The CDR3 DNA is TGCAGTGGCGATGCGACAGGGGACAATGAGCAGTTCTTC.

The chain links TRBV7-2 to TRBJ2-5; 7 nucleotides line up with TRBD1. The end of the DNA aligns better with TRBJ2-7, so the J call may be wrong. The CDR3 runs to 14 residues. Germline CDR1 SGHTA, CDR2 FQGNSA. The CDR3 spells CASNEATGWVEQYF. As DNA, the CDR3 is TGTGCCAGCAACGAAGCGACAGGGTGGGTCGAGCAGTACTTC.

The chain has TRBV25-1 and TRBJ1-5; possibly TRBD1 for D (5 bases). Germline CDR1 is MGHDK and CDR2 is SYGVNS. Trimming cost V 4 bases and J 8 bases, with 15 bases left between them. The length of the CDR3 is 14 residues. In DNA form, the CDR3 reads TGTGCCAGCAGTGGGGGCGGGCCAGGGAAGCCCCAGCATTTT. It codes for CASSGGGPGKPQHF.

This clonotype was picked up a small number of times. This sequence joins TRBV20-1 and TRBJ2-7, with 9 bases aligning to TRBD2. The germline gives CDR1 DFQATT, CDR2 SNEGSKA (reference sequence). The trim removed 7 bases at V and 2 bases at J, leaving 3 bases unmatched. The CDR3 consists of 12 residues. The CDR3 loop reads CSGLAGPYEQYF. CDR3 sequence (DNA): TGCAGTGGCCTAGCGGGACCCTACGAGCAGTACTTC.

The CDR3 nucleotides read TGTGCCAGCAGCTTAGTTCTAAGGAGCGGGAGGTTGGGAAATGAGCAGTACTTC. It translates to CASSLVLRSGRLGNEQYF. The rearrangement joins TRBV7-9 to TRBJ2-7, with 9 bases fitting TRBD2. The CDR3 is 18 residues long. The V segment lost 1 base and the J segment 7 bases; nucleotides outside the gene matches: 17. CDR1 and CDR2 (germline): SEHNR, FQNEAQ (reference sequence).

The chain recombines TRBV27 with TRBJ2-1; 9 bases line up with TRBD1. Germline V gene lookup returns CDR1 MNHEY and CDR2 SMNVEV (reference sequence). This CDR3 has 17 residues. Germline trimming cut 6 bases from V and 4 bases from J; bases unmatched to any gene: 13. The CDR3 spells CASSGQGTEVPYNEQFF. The CDR3 DNA sequence: TGTGCCAGCAGCGGACAGGGGACCGAGGTCCCTTACAATGAGCAGTTCTTC.

The gene calls are TRBV2 and TRBJ1-2; D is possibly TRBD1 (5 bases). The germline CDR1 and CDR2 sequences are SNHLY and FYNNEI. The V and J ends lost 4 bases and 6 bases respectively, with 15 bases between them. The CDR3 consists of 14 residues. The CDR3 DNA follows: TGTGCCAGCAGTGTCCCAGGGAGGTTGGATGGCTACACCTTC. This gives the protein CASSVPGRLDGYTF.

Many counts were recorded for this clonotype. The chain couples TRBV28 to TRBJ2-7, with 10 bases that match TRBD1. The germline CDR1 and CDR2 sequences are MDHEN and SYDVKM. J was trimmed by 9 bases and V by 5 bases; bases with no gene match: 13. This CDR3 contains 15 residues. CDR3 sequence: CASSQPGTGVGTQYF. CDR3 bases: TGTGCCAGCAGTCAACCCGGGACAGGGGTTGGTACGCAGTACTTC.

The CDR3 bases are TGTGCCAGCAGGGCGGGACTTAACAATGAGCAGTTCTTC. Amino acid sequence: CASRAGLNNEQFF. This sequence joins TRBV2 and TRBJ2-1; D might be TRBD2 (6 bases). Germline V CDR1 and CDR2: SNHLY, FYNNEI. V dropped 6 bases and J dropped 5 bases, with 11 bases sitting between them. The CDR3 has 13 amino acids. Full variable domain (outside the CDR3, taken from reference TRBV2 and TRBJ2-1): EPEVTQTPSHQVTQMGQEVILRCVPISNHLYFYWYRQILGQKVEFLVSFYNNEISEKSEIFDDQFSVERPDGSNFTLKIRSTKLEDSAMYFCASRAGLNNEQFFGPGTRLTVL.